These 23 T cell receptor beta chains came from one sample sequenced in a study of CD4+ T cells in melanoma (dated by TCRdb to between 2021 and 2023). Libraries were prepared through the immunoSEQ multiplex PCR assay. TCRdb retrieved this table from immuneACCESS and kept in-frame rearrangements only. Not all clones are present; in checked studies, unresolved V genes account for under half, and no reason is known for the remainder. The sample table lists more than 110,000 clones, 92% of them with a count of one. The ten largest clones capture less than 2% of the sample. The receptors were sampled from a human donor with melanoma.

In nucleotides, the CDR3 is TGTGCCAGCTCCCGGGGGGCCCTCAATGAGCAGTTCTTC. Amino acids: CASSRGALNEQFF. V gene TRBV18 combines with J gene TRBJ2-1, with D possibly matching TRBD2 (7 bases). Per germline, CDR1 KGHSH and CDR2 LQKENI. Trimming took off 6 bases at V and 6 bases at J, with 12 bases between the two ends. The CDR3 contains 13 residues. The variable domain in full, completed from reference TRBV18 and TRBJ2-1, reads NAGVMQNPRHLVRRRGQEARLRCSPMKGHSHVYWYRQLPEEGLKFMVYLQKENIIDESGMPKERFSAEFPKEGPSILRIQQVVRGDSAAYFCASSRGALNEQFFGPGTRLTVL.

The chain couples TRBV5-4 to TRBJ2-1, with TRBD2 identical over 9 bases. In germline, CDR1 is SGHNT, CDR2 YYREEE (reference sequence). V lost 0 bases and J lost 4; bases outside the gene matches: 2. CDR3 length equals 15 residues. The CDR3 coding sequence is TGTGCCAGCAGCTTGGGCGGGGGGGATTACAATGAGCAGTTCTTC. This gives the protein CASSLGGGDYNEQFF.

V and J are TRBV14 and TRBJ2-1; TRBD2 agrees at 10 bases. Germline V CDR1 and CDR2: SGHDN, FVKESK. CDR3 length: 16 residues. The trim removed 4 bases at V and 7 bases at J, leaving 10 bases unmatched. The CDR3 DNA is TGTGCCAGCAGCCCAGAACTAGCGGGAATAGAGAATGAGCAGTTCTTC. Protein sequence: CASSPELAGIENEQFF.

This clone was picked up one time. The chain links TRBV20-1 to TRBJ2-7; 8 bases fit TRBD1. After removal of 6 bases from V and 9 bases from J, the junction contained 7 bases not matched to a gene. Germline CDR1 and CDR2: DFQATT and SNEGSKA (reference sequence). This CDR3 has 11 amino acids. The chain's CDR3 is CSANRGLGQYF. The CDR3 bases are TGCAGTGCAAACAGGGGGTTGGGGCAGTACTTC.

The chain recombines TRBV30 with TRBJ2-2; the D is unclear. V was clipped by 0 bases and J by 7 bases, with 9 bases between them. CDR3 length: 13 amino acids. The germline V gene encodes CDR1 GTSNPN and CDR2 SVGIG (reference sequence). Here the CDR3 DNA reads TGTGCCTGGAGTGTCCGGTTTAGCGGGGAGCTGTTTTTT. This encodes CAWSVRFSGELFF.

The chain recombines TRBV2 with TRBJ2-3; 8 bases align to TRBD2. The germline gives CDR1 SNHLY, CDR2 FYNNEI. Losses at the gene ends were 4 bases for V and 0 bases for J; bases not matched to a gene: 0. CDR3 length equals 14 residues. This CDR3 reads CASSVAGSTDTQYF. CDR3 DNA: TGTGCCAGCAGTGTAGCGGGAAGCACAGATACGCAGTATTTT.

The V gene is TRBV7-8, the J gene TRBJ2-5; D ambiguous. The CDR3 contains 11 residues. With 5 bases removed from V and 8 bases from J, the gap between germline ends came to 9 bases. Germline V lookup: CDR1 SGHVS, CDR2 FQNEAQ. The CDR3 loop is CASSPLSTQYF. CDR3 coding DNA: TGTGCCAGCAGCCCCCTGAGCACCCAGTACTTC.

The chain is built from TRBV5-1 and TRBJ2-1; no clear D. In germline, CDR1 is SGHRS, CDR2 YFSETQ. This CDR3 has 16 residues. V gave up 4 bases and J gave up 4 bases, with 18 bases separating them. The CDR3: CASSNDGRAEYNEQFF. CDR3 nucleotide sequence: TGCGCCAGCAGCAATGACGGTAGGGCCGAATACAATGAGCAGTTCTTC.

The chain employs TRBV7-2 and TRBJ2-2; perhaps D is TRBD1 or TRBD2 (5 bases each). V was shortened by 5 bases and J by 0 bases, with 7 bases between the two germline ends. This CDR3 is built from 14 residues. Germline loops: CDR1 SGHTA, CDR2 FQGNSA. This chain's CDR3 is CASSPGPNTGELFF. The DNA of the CDR3 is TGTGCCAGCAGCCCGGGACCGAACACCGGGGAGCTGTTTTTT.

This clone has a single count. The V call is TRBV9, the J call TRBJ1-3; unclear D gene. V was shortened by 0 bases and J by 4 bases, with 8 bases between the two germline ends. This CDR3 is 14 amino acids long. Germline CDR1 and CDR2: SGDLS and YYNGEE. CDR3 sequence: CASSVEPLGNTIYF. CDR3 nucleotide sequence: TGTGCCAGCAGCGTAGAACCCCTCGGAAACACCATATATTTT.

The chain uses TRBV7-6 and TRBJ2-1; the D gene is possibly TRBD1 (5 bases). Trimming stripped 4 bases from V and 5 bases from J, with 24 bases between. The CDR3 consists of 18 residues. Germline CDR1 reads SGHVS; CDR2 reads FNYEAQ. The CDR3 region has the DNA TGTGCCAGCAGCTCGGCGGCCTACTCGGACAACGTAAACAATGAGCAGTTCTTC. This codes for CASSSAAYSDNVNNEQFF.

The chain has TRBV6-1 and TRBJ1-1; D remains ambiguous. The CDR3 loop spans 16 amino acids. Germline V CDR1 and CDR2: MNHNS, SASEGT. The V end was cut by 3 bases, the J end by 1 base, with 15 bases between. CDR3 residues: CASSDMRGRANTEAFF. The DNA for the CDR3 is TGTGCCAGCAGTGATATGAGAGGGCGGGCGAACACTGAAGCTTTCTTT.

The V call is TRBV5-1, the J call TRBJ2-3, with a possible D match to TRBD2 (7 bases). Trimming took 4 bases from V and 6 from J, leaving 21 bases between them. The CDR3 length is 16 residues. The germline CDR1 and CDR2 sequences are SGHRS and YFSETQ. In nucleotides, the CDR3 is TGCGCCAGCAGCCCAAACGTCGGGGGGCTAGGGGATACGCAGTATTTT. Its protein is CASSPNVGGLGDTQYF.

The chain uses TRBV7-9 and TRBJ2-1; the match to TRBD2 covers 9 bases. V lost 1 base, J lost 7 bases, and 17 bases stayed unmatched. The CDR3 contains 19 residues. Germline CDR1 SEHNR, CDR2 FQNEAQ (reference sequence). As DNA, the CDR3 is TGTGCCAGCAGCTTAGAGCCTCTTAGCGGGGGTCACCTGGGGAATGAGCAGTTCTTC. It yields the protein CASSLEPLSGGHLGNEQFF.

The chain carries TRBV30 and TRBJ1-1; weak D call: TRBD1 (5 bases). CDR1 is GTSNPN, CDR2 SVGIG, per germline (reference sequence). V dropped 5 bases and J dropped 4 bases, with 11 bases sitting between them. CDR3 length: 12 residues. Here the CDR3 DNA reads TGTGCCTGGTATGGGGGGTCCACTGAAGCTTTCTTT. Translated: CAWYGGSTEAFF.

This sequence joins TRBV5-1 and TRBJ2-2, with 10 bases lining up with TRBD1. Germline V gene sequence: CDR1 SGHRS, CDR2 YFSETQ. This CDR3 region has 16 residues. Unmatched junction bases numbered 7, after V lost 4 bases and J lost 4 bases. CDR3 bases: TGCGCCAGCAGCCCCCGTCGGGACAGGGGCACCGGGGAGCTGTTTTTT. Its protein product is CASSPRRDRGTGELFF.

The gene calls are TRBV10-3 and TRBJ2-7, with 9 bases fitting TRBD2. Germline loops: CDR1 ENHRY, CDR2 SYGVKD. The trim removed 4 bases at V and 3 bases at J, leaving 13 bases unmatched. The CDR3 runs to 17 residues. Here the CDR3 reads CAISAAATGGGVYEQYF. The CDR3 bases are TGTGCCATCAGTGCCGCCGCGACGGGCGGGGGGGTCTACGAGCAGTACTTC.

This chain links TRBV5-1 with TRBJ1-3; a possible D gene is TRBD1 (5 bases). The CDR3 runs 17 residues. V was pared by 0 bases and J by 0 bases, with 13 bases between. Germline CDR1 is SGHRS and CDR2 is YFSETQ. The CDR3 bases are TGCGCCAGCAGCTTGGCCAGGGACGGGAGCTCTGGAAACACCATATATTTT. Its translation is CASSLARDGSSGNTIYF.

The gene calls are TRBV5-5 and TRBJ2-7, with D possibly being TRBD1 or TRBD2 (6 bases each). V lost 4 bases and J lost 2, with 16 bases in between. Germline V gene lookup returns CDR1 SGHKS and CDR2 YYEKEE (reference sequence). The CDR3 is 15 residues long. The CDR3 coding sequence is TGTGCCAGCAGCCGGGGATGGGGGGCAACCTACGAGCAGTACTTC. This sequence encodes CASSRGWGATYEQYF.

The rearrangement links TRBV11-1 to TRBJ2-3; D not resolved. This CDR3 comprises 12 residues. Germline values: CDR1 SGHAT, CDR2 FQDESV (reference sequence). Trimming took 6 bases from V and 5 from J, leaving 9 bases between them. The CDR3 nucleotides read TGTGCCAGCAGTCTAAATTTAGATACGCAGTATTTT. As protein: CASSLNLDTQYF.

CDR3 nucleotides: TGCGCCAGCAGCCACGCGGCCGGGACAGCCTACTACAATGAGCAGTTCTTC. Amino acids: CASSHAAGTAYYNEQFF. The V call is TRBV5-1, the J call TRBJ2-1; 7 nucleotides align to TRBD1. The trim removed 4 bases at V and 3 bases at J, leaving 13 bases unmatched. The CDR3 is made up of 17 amino acids. Germline assignment: CDR1 SGHRS and CDR2 YFSETQ.

The chain is built from TRBV2 and TRBJ1-1; 7 positions agree with TRBD1. This CDR3 has 14 amino acids. Per the germline V gene, CDR1 is SNHLY and CDR2 is FYNNEI. With 6 bases clipped from V and 8 bases from J, the junction kept 12 bases outside the gene matches. CDR3 sequence: CASSSTGTSSEAFF. The CDR3 DNA sequence: TGTGCCAGCAGCTCGACAGGGACATCATCCGAAGCTTTCTTT.

CDR3 loop: CASSPPGQGYGYTF. The CDR3 DNA reads TGTGCCAGTAGTCCGCCGGGACAAGGGTATGGCTACACCTTC. The genes are TRBV19 and TRBJ1-2, with a weak D call TRBD1 (6 bases). The length of the CDR3 is 14 residues. Germline V gene lookup returns CDR1 LNHDA and CDR2 SQIVND (reference sequence). Trimming left V 5 bases short and J 5 bases short, with 15 bases between.